The 10 T cell receptor beta chains below come from one sample, sequenced in a study of T-cell memory formation after mild COVID-19. TCRdb passed the 5' RACE reads through MiXCR, listing each CDR3 protein once. The profile shows 250,000 or so distinct CDR3 sequences, 18% of them singletons. What was sequenced was PBMCs or a T cell subset sorted from them (not recorded which). These receptors were obtained from a man younger than 35 who had mild COVID-19 (a few samples of this study predate the infection). Cell type and time point are not known.

This clonotype was seen a handful of times. This chain joins TRBV11-2 and TRBJ2-3, with TRBD2 matching over 10 bases. Germline V lookup: CDR1 SGHAT, CDR2 FQNNGV. CDR3 length equals 16 residues. The V gene end was trimmed by 4 bases and the J gene end by 4 bases; junction bases not matched to a gene: 8. This CDR3 is CASSSTSGEYSDTQYF. The CDR3 nucleotides are TGTGCCAGCAGCTCAACTAGCGGGGAGTATTCAGATACGCAGTATTTT.

This clonotype came up a few times. The genes are TRBV4-2 and TRBJ2-3; D ambiguous. The germline V gene has CDR1 LGHNA and CDR2 YNFKEQ. The CDR3 length is 16 residues. V was clipped by 4 bases and J by 2 bases, with 16 bases between them. In DNA form, the CDR3 reads TGTGCCAGCAGCCGAGATCCGGACCTCACCACAGATACGCAGTATTTT. This codes for CASSRDPDLTTDTQYF.

In its sample, this clonotype was seen a few times. This rearrangement joins TRBV10-3 to TRBJ1-5; D is ambiguous. The CDR3 covers 15 residues. Per the germline V gene, CDR1 is ENHRY and CDR2 is SYGVKD. Trimming left V 4 bases short and J 1 base short, with 11 bases between. The CDR3 bases are TGTGCCATCAGTGCGGACCTGATCAGCAATCAGCCCCAGCATTTT. Translating it yields CAISADLISNQPQHF.

The chain has TRBV4-3 and TRBJ1-5; unclear D gene. This CDR3 is built from 13 residues. CDR1 and CDR2 (germline): LGHNA, YSLEER. Trimming removed 0 bases from V and 5 bases from J, with 5 bases in between. The CDR3 nucleotides are TGCGCCAGCAGCCAAGAGGTTTATCAGCCCCAGCATTTT. Translation gives CASSQEVYQPQHF.

This clonotype was detected many times. The genes are TRBV12-3 or TRBV12-4 and TRBJ2-1, with D uncertain. The CDR3 runs to 15 residues. V was trimmed by 6 bases and J by 6 bases, leaving 18 bases between them. The CDR3: CASSQLSTKGNEQFF. The CDR3 nucleotides read TGTGCCAGCAGCCAGCTGTCGACAAAGGGCAATGAGCAGTTCTTC.

V gene TRBV11-2 combines with J gene TRBJ2-2; D uncertain. CDR3 length equals 15 residues. Germline V gene data show CDR1 as SGHAT and CDR2 as FQNNGV. V was shortened by 3 bases and J by 2 bases, with 10 bases between the two germline ends. This CDR3 reads CASSFRRYNTGELFF. As DNA, the CDR3 is TGTGCCAGCAGCTTTAGGCGATATAACACCGGGGAGCTGTTTTTT.

This clonotype was seen a handful of times. The rearrangement links TRBV24-1 to TRBJ2-2; a possible D gene is TRBD1 (5 bases). Germline values: CDR1 KGHDR, CDR2 SFDVKD. Trimming left V 1 base short and J 0 bases short, with 11 bases between. This CDR3 comprises 17 residues. CDR3 sequence reads: CATSDFAWGPNTGELFF. In nucleotides, the CDR3 is TGTGCCACCAGTGATTTTGCGTGGGGCCCGAACACCGGGGAGCTGTTTTTT.

This clonotype has at least ten counts. The chain has TRBV5-6 and TRBJ2-5; the D is unclear. CDR1 is SGHDT and CDR2 is YYEEEE in the germline V gene. V lost 1 base to trimming and J lost 3 bases, with 7 bases between them. The CDR3 contains 13 residues. The CDR3 DNA sequence: TGTGCCAGCAGCTTGTTACTCGAAGAGACCCAGTACTTC. Protein sequence: CASSLLLEETQYF. The whole variable domain, remainder taken from reference TRBV5-6 and TRBJ2-5, is DAGVTQSPTHLIKTRGQQVTLRCSPKSGHDTVSWYQQALGQGPQFIFQYYEEEERQRGNFPDRFSGHQFPNYSSELNVNALLLGDSALYLCASSLLLEETQYFGPGTRLLVL.

The V and J genes are TRBV7-2 and TRBJ2-1, with TRBD2 matching 8 bases. V trimming: 6 bases; J trimming: 8 bases; junction bases outside the gene matches: 6. The CDR3 runs 13 residues. Per the germline V gene, CDR1 is SGHTA and CDR2 is FQGNSA. The CDR3 DNA reads as TGTGCCAGCAGTTCGGGGGGGCGGTATGAGCAGTTCTTC. Translation gives CASSSGGRYEQFF.

This clonotype was counted only a few times. The DNA of the CDR3 is TGTGCCAGCAGAGCAGCATATGGCTACACCTTC. Its translation is CASRAAYGYTF. The chain carries TRBV9 and TRBJ1-2, with D hard to call. In germline, CDR1 is SGDLS, CDR2 YYNGEE. The CDR3 length is 11 residues. The V and J ends lost 5 bases and 5 bases respectively, with 7 bases between them.